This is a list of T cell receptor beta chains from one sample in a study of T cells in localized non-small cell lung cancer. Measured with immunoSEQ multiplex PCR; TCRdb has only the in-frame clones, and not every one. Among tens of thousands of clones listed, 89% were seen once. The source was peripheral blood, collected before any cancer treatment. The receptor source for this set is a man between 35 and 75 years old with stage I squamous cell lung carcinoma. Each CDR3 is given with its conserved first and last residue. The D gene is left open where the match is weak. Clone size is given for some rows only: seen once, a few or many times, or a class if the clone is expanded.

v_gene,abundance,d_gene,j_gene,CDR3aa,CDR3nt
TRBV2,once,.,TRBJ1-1,CASSDRRGDTEAFF,TGTGCCAGCAGTGATCGCAGGGGTGACACTGAAGCTTTCTTT
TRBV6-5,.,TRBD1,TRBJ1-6,CASRQGNNSPLHF,TGTGCCAGCCGACAGGGAAATAATTCACCCCTCCACTTT
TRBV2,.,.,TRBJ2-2,CASSETDGLPTGELFF,TGTGCCAGCAGTGAAACTGACGGGCTACCCACCGGGGAGCTGTTTTTT
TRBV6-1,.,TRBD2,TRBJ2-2,CASSPSGYTGELFF,TGTGCCAGCAGTCCTAGCGGTTACACCGGGGAGCTGTTTTTT
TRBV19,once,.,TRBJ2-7,CATPRQRPLAYEQYF,TGTGCCACCCCGAGGCAGAGACCTTTGGCCTACGAGCAGTACTTC
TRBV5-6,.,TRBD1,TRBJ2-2,CASSWDSLDTGELFF,TGTGCCAGCAGCTGGGACAGTCTTGACACCGGGGAGCTGTTTTTT
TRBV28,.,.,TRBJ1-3,CASSLQPGQGGNTIYF,TGTGCCAGCAGTTTACAACCCGGCCAGGGTGGAAACACCATATATTTT
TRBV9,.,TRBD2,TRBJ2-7,CASSGGAGGSYEQYF,TGTGCCAGCAGCGGTGGAGCGGGGGGATCCTACGAGCAGTACTTC
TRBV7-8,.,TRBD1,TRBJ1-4,CASSRGQENEKLFF,TGTGCCAGCAGCCGGGGACAGGAAAATGAAAAACTGTTTTTT
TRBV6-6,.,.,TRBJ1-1,CASKRQLNTEAFF,TGTGCCAGCAAGAGGCAGTTGAACACTGAAGCTTTCTTT
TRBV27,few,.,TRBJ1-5,CATKGFDSNQPQHF,TGTGCCACGAAAGGATTTGATAGCAATCAGCCCCAGCATTTT
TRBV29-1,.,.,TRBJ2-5,CSVYRGGGETQYF,TGCAGCGTTTACAGGGGCGGGGGGGAGACCCAGTACTTC
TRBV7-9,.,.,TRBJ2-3,CASSSGASTDTQYF,TGTGCCAGCAGCTCAGGGGCGTCCACAGATACGCAGTATTTT
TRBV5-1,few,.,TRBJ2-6,CASSLSGANVLTF,TGCGCCAGCAGCTTGTCTGGGGCCAACGTCCTGACTTTC
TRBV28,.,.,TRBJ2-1,CASSLAGSDEQFF,TGTGCCAGCAGTTTGGCAGGGTCGGATGAGCAGTTCTTC
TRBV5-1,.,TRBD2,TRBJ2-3,CASSLGLAGGSVDTQYF,TGCGCCAGCAGCTTGGGACTAGCGGGGGGCTCGGTAGATACGCAGTATTTT
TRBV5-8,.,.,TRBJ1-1,CASSLRNTEAFF,TGTGCCAGCAGCTTGAGGAACACTGAAGCTTTCTTT
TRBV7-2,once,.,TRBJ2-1,CASSLQGLTYNEQFF,TGTGCCAGCAGCTTACAGGGCCTCACCTACAATGAGCAGTTCTTC
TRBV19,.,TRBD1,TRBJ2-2,CASARDSLTGELFF,TGTGCCAGTGCTCGGGACAGCTTAACCGGGGAGCTGTTTTTT
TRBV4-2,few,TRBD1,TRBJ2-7,CASSHARTGTYEQYF,TGTGCCAGCAGCCACGCGAGGACAGGAACCTACGAGCAGTACTTC
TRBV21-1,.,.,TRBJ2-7,CASSKALERGLSYEQYF,TGTGCCAGCAGCAAAGCGCTGGAACGGGGGCTCTCCTACGAGCAGTACTTC
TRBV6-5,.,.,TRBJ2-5,CASSRVGETQYF,TGTGCCAGCAGTAGGGTAGGGGAGACCCAGTACTTC
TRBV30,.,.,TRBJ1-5,CAWSVLSPEQPQHF,TGTGCCTGGAGTGTACTTTCCCCAGAGCAGCCCCAGCATTTT
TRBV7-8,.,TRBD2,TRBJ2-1,CASSFPAGGWGDNEQFF,TGTGCCAGCAGCTTCCCCGCGGGGGGTTGGGGCGACAATGAGCAGTTCTTC
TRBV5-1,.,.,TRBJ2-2,CASSLVTGSGTGELFF,TGCGCCAGCAGCTTGGTTACAGGTTCGGGCACCGGGGAGCTGTTTTTT
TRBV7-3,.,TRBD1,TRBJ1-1,CASKKGQANTEAFF,TGTGCCAGCAAAAAGGGACAGGCGAACACTGAAGCTTTCTTT
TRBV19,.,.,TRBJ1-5,CASSMTGGNQPQHF,TGTGCCAGTAGTATGACGGGGGGCAATCAGCCCCAGCATTTT
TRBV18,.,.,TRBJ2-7,CASSPGMSSYEQYF,TGTGCCAGCTCACCGGGGATGAGCTCCTACGAGCAGTACTTC
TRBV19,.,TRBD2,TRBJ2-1,CASMVSGVNNEQFF,TGTGCCAGTATGGTTAGCGGGGTTAACAATGAGCAGTTCTTC
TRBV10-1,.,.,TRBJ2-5,CASSEGSATQETQYF,TGCGCCAGCAGTGAGGGGTCGGCGACCCAAGAGACCCAGTACTTC
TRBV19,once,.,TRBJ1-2,CASTLEGKFPYGYTF,TGTGCCAGTACCCTTGAGGGAAAGTTTCCTTATGGCTACACCTTC
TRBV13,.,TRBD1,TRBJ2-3,CASSDRVQYF,TGTGCCAGCAGCGACAGGGTGCAGTATTTT
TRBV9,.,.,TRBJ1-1,CASSVGQTFLSSEAFF,TGTGCCAGCAGCGTAGGACAGACATTCCTTTCCTCTGAAGCTTTCTTT
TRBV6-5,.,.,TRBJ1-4,CASGGTNEKLFF,TGTGCCAGCGGGGGGACTAATGAAAAACTGTTTTTT
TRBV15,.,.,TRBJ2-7,CATSSPTEGPYEQYF,TGTGCCACCAGCAGCCCGACAGAGGGCCCCTACGAGCAGTACTTC
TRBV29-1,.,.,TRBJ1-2,CSVGTQQGNYGYTF,TGCAGCGTCGGAACCCAACAGGGCAACTATGGCTACACCTTC
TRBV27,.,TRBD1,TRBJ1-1,CASSLGTANTEAFF,TGTGCCAGCAGCCTAGGGACAGCTAACACTGAAGCTTTCTTT
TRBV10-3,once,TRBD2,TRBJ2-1,CATRLAGEVGREFF,TGTGCCACCCGACTAGCGGGGGAGGTGGGTCGGGAGTTCTTC
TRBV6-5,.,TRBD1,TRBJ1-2,CASREQGALGYTF,TGTGCCAGCAGAGAACAGGGGGCGCTTGGCTACACCTTC
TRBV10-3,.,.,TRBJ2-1,CAISVQGGNEQFF,TGTGCCATCAGTGTCCAGGGTGGCAATGAGCAGTTCTTC
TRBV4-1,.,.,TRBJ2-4,CASSRGNREGDIQYF,TGCGCCAGCAGCCGCGGTAACAGGGAAGGAGACATTCAGTACTTC
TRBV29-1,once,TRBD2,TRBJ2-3,CSVEDLSGGTTTDTQYF,TGCAGCGTTGAAGACCTTAGCGGGGGGACCACCACAGATACGCAGTATTTT
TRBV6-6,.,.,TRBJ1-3,CASSPSDRRRNTIYF,TGTGCCAGCAGCCCCTCCGACAGGAGGAGGAACACCATATATTTT
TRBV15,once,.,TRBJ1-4,CATSGGTLNGATNEKLFF,TGTGCCACCAGCGGCGGGACACTGAACGGTGCAACTAATGAAAAACTGTTTTTT